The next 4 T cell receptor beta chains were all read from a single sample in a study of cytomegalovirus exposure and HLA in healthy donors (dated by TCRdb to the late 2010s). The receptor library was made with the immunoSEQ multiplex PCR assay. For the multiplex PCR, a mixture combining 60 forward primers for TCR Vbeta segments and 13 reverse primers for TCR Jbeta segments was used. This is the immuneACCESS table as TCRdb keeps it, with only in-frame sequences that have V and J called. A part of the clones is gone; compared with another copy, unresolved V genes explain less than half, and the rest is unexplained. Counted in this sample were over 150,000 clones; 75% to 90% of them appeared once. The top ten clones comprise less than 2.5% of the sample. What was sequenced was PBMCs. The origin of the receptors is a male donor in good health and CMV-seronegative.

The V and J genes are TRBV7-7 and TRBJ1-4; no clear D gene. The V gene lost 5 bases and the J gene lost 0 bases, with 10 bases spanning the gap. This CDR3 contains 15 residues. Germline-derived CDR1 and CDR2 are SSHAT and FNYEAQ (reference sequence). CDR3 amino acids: CASSLIGATNEKLFF. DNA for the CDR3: TGTGCCAGCAGCCTCATTGGAGCAACTAATGAAAAACTGTTTTTT.

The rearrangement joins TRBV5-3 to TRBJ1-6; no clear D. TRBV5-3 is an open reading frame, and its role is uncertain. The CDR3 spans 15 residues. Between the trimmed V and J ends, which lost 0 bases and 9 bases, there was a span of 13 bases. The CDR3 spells CARSLEEPTISPLHF. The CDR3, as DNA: TGTGCCAGAAGCTTGGAGGAACCGACTATTTCACCCCTCCACTTT.

CDR3 nucleotide sequence: TGTGCCAGTAGTATCCCAAGAGGAAAAACTAACTATGGCTACACCTTC. The encoded protein is CASSIPRGKTNYGYTF. V is TRBV19 and J is TRBJ1-2; D is ambiguous. In germline, CDR1 is LNHDA, CDR2 SQIVND (reference sequence). V was shortened by 3 bases and J by 0 bases, with 14 bases between the two germline ends. The CDR3 is 16 amino acids.

The CDR3: CASRTDLGSPLHF. CDR3 in DNA: TGTGCCAGCAGGACAGACCTTGGCTCACCCCTCCACTTT. The V call is TRBV25-1, the J call TRBJ1-6; a weak D match, TRBD1 (5 bases). V gave up 6 bases and J gave up 10 bases, with 13 bases separating them. Germline V gene data show CDR1 as MGHDK and CDR2 as SYGVNS. This CDR3 contains 13 residues.